Listed below are T cell receptor beta chains from one sample, sequenced in a study of blood T cell repertoires in COVID-19. Assay: immunoSEQ multiplex PCR; the TCRdb copy retains only in-frame clones and omits some. The sample includes fewer than 150,000 clones, around 90% of them seen just once. The sequenced material came from peripheral blood. The receptors were sampled from a woman between 45 and 60 years old with active or convalescent COVID-19. The CDR3 runs from the conserved cysteine through the conserved F or W. Each record gives: V gene, J gene, D gene, clone size, CDR3 DNA, CDR3 protein. The D gene is left open where the match is weak. Size is omitted from some rows. Given values are once, few, many or a class for expanded clones.

>TRBV6-6|TRBJ2-7|-|-
TGTGCCAGCAGCCCCGGGGGCGAGCAGTACTTC
CASSPGGEQYF
>TRBV3-1/TRBV3-2|TRBJ2-7|-|-
TGTGCCAGCAGCCCGGGGGCCTACGAGCAGTACTTC
CASSPGAYEQYF
>TRBV11-3|TRBJ2-1|TRBD2|-
TGTGCCAGCAGCTCCGGACTAGCGGGATTGAATGAGCAGTTCTTC
CASSSGLAGLNEQFF
>TRBV5-4|TRBJ2-7|-|-
TGTGCCAGCAGCCGTTTAGGAGTACGCGAGCAGTACTTC
CASSRLGVREQYF
>TRBV19|TRBJ1-1|TRBD1|-
TGTGCCAGTAGTATCCGGGCAGGGGGCTTGTACACTGAAGCTTTCTTT
CASSIRAGGLYTEAFF
>TRBV11-2|TRBJ2-7|-|-
TGTGCCAGCAGCTTAGAAACAGTGGCCGAGCAGTACTTC
CASSLETVAEQYF
>TRBV30|TRBJ1-1|-|-
TGTGCCTGGAGGAAATTCAGGGGTGTAACTGAAGCTTTCTTT
CAWRKFRGVTEAFF
>TRBV28|TRBJ2-2|TRBD2|-
TGTGCCAGCAGTTTTTCGTGGCCTAGCGGCACCGGGGAGCTGTTTTTT
CASSFSWPSGTGELFF
>TRBV6-5|TRBJ2-2|-|-
TGTGCCAGCAGTTTCGCAGGAACGCAGGGGGAGCTGTTTTTT
CASSFAGTQGELFF
>TRBV7-7|TRBJ2-1|-|-
TGTGCTAGCAGCTCCGGGGGTCGGGCAGGGTACAATGAGCAGTTCTTC
CASSSGGRAGYNEQFF
>TRBV5-1|TRBJ2-5|-|-
TGCGCCAGCAGCAGGATACGACAGATTCAAGAGACCCAGTACTTC
CASSRIRQIQETQYF
>TRBV28|TRBJ1-3|-|-
TGTGCCAGCAGTTTATACAGGTTCGGAATTGGAAACACCATATATTTT
CASSLYRFGIGNTIYF
>TRBV6-5|TRBJ1-1|-|-
TGTGCCAGCACCCGAGGCTCTGAAGCTTTCTTT
CASTRGSEAFF
>TRBV28|TRBJ2-1|TRBD2|-
TGTGCCAGCAGCGGACTAGCGGGAGCTTTTGAGCAGTTCTTC
CASSGLAGAFEQFF
>TRBV19|TRBJ1-5|-|-
TGTGCCAGTAGTATTAATAGCGCCGGGGGTCAGCCCCAGCATTTT
CASSINSAGGQPQHF
>TRBV7-2|TRBJ2-7|TRBD2|-
TGTGCCAGCAGCTTAGGGGGCGGGGGAACCTACGAGCAGTACTTC
CASSLGGGGTYEQYF
>TRBV6-5|TRBJ2-2|-|-
TGTGCCAGCAGTTACGGGGACACAGCGAACACCGGGGAGCTGTTTTTT
CASSYGDTANTGELFF
>TRBV12-3/TRBV12-4|TRBJ2-7|-|-
TGTGCCAGCAGTCACGGGACTCTCTACGAGCAGTACTTC
CASSHGTLYEQYF
>TRBV29-1|TRBJ1-1|-|-
TGCAGCGTAAACAGGGTCACGGACACTGAAGCTTTCTTT
CSVNRVTDTEAFF
>TRBV2|TRBJ1-1|-|-
TGTGCCACACAGGGAGGGCGGAACACTGAAGCTTTCTTT
CATQGGRNTEAFF
>TRBV28|TRBJ1-2|TRBD1|-
TGTGCCAGCAGCCTAACCGGGACAGTGGAATTGTATGGCTACACCTTC
CASSLTGTVELYGYTF
>TRBV5-1|TRBJ2-3|-|once
TGCGCCAGCAGCTTGGCTCTCTCTAGCACAGATACGCAGTATTTT
CASSLALSSTDTQYF
>TRBV6-5|TRBJ1-3|-|-
TGTGCCAGCAGTTACTCGAACAGACCAGAAAACACCATATATTTT
CASSYSNRPENTIYF